This TCR beta chain emerged from a study of PD-1 blockade in classical Hodgkin lymphoma. Sequencing was performed with immunoSEQ multiplex PCR; in TCRdb, only in-frame clones are kept and a portion is missing. This sample carries about 23,000 clones, over 70% of them seen once, and the ten largest clones take roughly a sixth. All patients experienced relapse after autologous stem cell transplantation, and brentuximab vedotin exposure was variable. V lost 2 bases, J lost 4 bases, and 12 bases lay in between. CDR1 and CDR2 (germline): MNHEY, SVGAGI. This CDR3 contains 15 residues. The rearrangement links TRBV6-5 to TRBJ2-1; TRBD1 is a possible D gene (5 bases). The receptor comes from a human donor with classical Hodgkin lymphoma. The sequencing here drew on peripheral blood mononuclear cells (PBMCs), taken before the second cycle of nivolumab. The CDR3 region is CASSYEQDAYNEQFF. The CDR3, as DNA: TGTGCCAGCAGTTACGAACAGGACGCGTACAATGAGCAGTTCTTC.